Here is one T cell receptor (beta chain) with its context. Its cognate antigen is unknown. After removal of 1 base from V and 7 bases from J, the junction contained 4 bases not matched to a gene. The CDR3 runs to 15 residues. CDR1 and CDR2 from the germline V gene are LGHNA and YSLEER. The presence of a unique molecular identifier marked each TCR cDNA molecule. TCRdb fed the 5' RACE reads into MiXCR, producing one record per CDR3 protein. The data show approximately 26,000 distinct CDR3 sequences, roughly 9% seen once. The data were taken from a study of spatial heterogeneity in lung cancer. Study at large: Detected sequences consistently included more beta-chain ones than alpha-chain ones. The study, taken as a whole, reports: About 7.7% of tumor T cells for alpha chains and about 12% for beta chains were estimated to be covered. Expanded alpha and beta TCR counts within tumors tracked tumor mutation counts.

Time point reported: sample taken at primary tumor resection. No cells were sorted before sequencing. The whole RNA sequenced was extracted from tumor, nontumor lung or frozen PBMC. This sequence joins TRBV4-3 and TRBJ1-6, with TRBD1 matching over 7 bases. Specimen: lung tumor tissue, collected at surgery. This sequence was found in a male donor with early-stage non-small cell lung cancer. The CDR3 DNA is TGCGCCAGCAGCCAAGCCGGGACAGAGAATTCACCCCTCCACTTT. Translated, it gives CASSQAGTENSPLHF.